This TCR beta chain came from a study of cytomegalovirus exposure and HLA in healthy donors (TCRdb year 2017). About the investigation overall: An earlier analysis of about 560 of the donors reported approximately 260 Gb of sequence data and around 120 million unique TCR beta sequences obtained from around 170 million T cells. Rather than drawing on any new phenotypic data, the later analysis identified candidate immune exposures from TCR beta sequences and the way those sequences occurred across donors. An early release covering roughly 580 HLA-typed donors comprised 250 to 350 gigabases of sequencing data and some 79 million unique TCR sequences. The number of typed donors differed by locus: roughly 629-640 for A, B, C, DRB1 and DQB1; 500 to 550 for DQA1; around 610 for DPA1; and 400 to 480 for DPB1. Among the roughly 390 genotyped donors, approximately 77% belonged to the genetic ancestry cluster associated with self-reported Caucasian donors. In a later analysis, previously published TCR beta repertoires from fewer than 750 donors were re-analyzed and high-resolution HLA genotyping was added so that TCR occurrence patterns could be studied. Donor age, sex, ethnicity and CMV serostatus were collected together with the repertoire data. To predict cytomegalovirus infection status, the study combined high-throughput TCR immunosequencing, statistical association of individual TCRs with disease status, and machine learning. HLA typing covered class I and class II loci at four-digit resolution. The study was designed to test whether signatures of past pathogen exposure could be identified by cataloging public T cell receptors. Roughly 5 DR-DQ haplotypes were handled as single units for association and clustering because linkage in the cohort was strong. The study used immunosequencing to profile the T cell repertoires of hundreds of subjects and linked those repertoires to cytomegalovirus serostatus. In addition to the first cohort of around 670 subjects, a separate validation cohort of 120 different subjects was used. A later genetic analysis used genome-wide SNP genotypes for about 65% of the 666 donors, treating that subset as a discovery cohort. To decide whether each TCR beta V gene segment behaved as functional or pseudogenic, an earlier analysis of approximately 620 of the donors relied on high-throughput TCR beta sequencing. All discovery cohort repertoires had been generated on a single sequencing platform. Among about 400 genotyped donors of the cohort, an average of approximately 240,000 unique TCR beta nucleotide sequences was sequenced per donor, of which about 19% were non-productive.

The cohort comprised 666 healthy bone marrow donors. At the time of sampling, every cohort member was nominally healthy, though immune exposures that went unrecorded were likely present. The donor was CMV seropositive and belonged to the group of more than 250 seropositive cohort members. A peripheral blood sample was provided by each donor, and peripheral blood mononuclear cells were used for TCR beta sequencing. The Qiagen DNeasy Blood Extraction Kit was used to extract genomic DNA from the blood cell samples. On the study overall, not on this receptor specifically: In a later analysis, most CMV-associated TCR beta chains were found to appear HLA-restricted, with HLA associations seemingly driven largely by CMV exposure. Specific HLA alleles were associated with over 15,000 TCR beta sequences at a false discovery rate of 0.05 in a later analysis. A further reported finding was that TCR beta sequences accurately predicted the HLA-A and HLA-B alleles for most subjects in the first cohort. Presence/absence analyses assumed roughly uniform sequencing depth across donors, an assumption that may not hold. A later analysis reported that several top co-occurrence clusters appeared linked to parvovirus B19, influenza, CMV and Epstein-Barr virus. This cohort had only TCR beta chains sequenced, and the lack of alpha or paired-chain data limited which features could be detected. In vitro tests confirmed that a few of the cytomegalovirus-associated TCR beta chains recognize cytomegalovirus antigens. While some public TCRs were present in many individuals, most TCR sequences turned up only very rarely across donors. It was suggested by the authors that the approach could potentially be generalized to other disease states and immunological phenotypes. When HLA alleles, especially DR and DQ, strongly co-occurred, TCR associations were difficult to assign to individual alleles. A cluster of highly shared sequence variants was judged likely to represent a technical artifact of the sequencing pipeline. The only immune exposure information available for the cohort was CMV serostatus. Because counts were too low, more than 15 rarely observed V segments, including chromosome 9 orphons, were excluded from the earlier analysis of about 500 of the donors. In the study, 164 TCR beta chains were listed as associated with cytomegalovirus. Linkage disequilibrium might explain the correlated functional status among segregating V segments, but an unknown experimental factor could not be excluded. Because some donors lacked HLA typing at each locus, the association tests relied only on the typed subset. The 87-base-pair reads could not distinguish some IMGT-functional V segments, including TRBV6-2 and TRBV6-3, so those segments were excluded. In a later genetic analysis, a missense DCLRE1C variant was associated with V-gene and J-gene trimming of TCR beta chains, and the association was replicated in an independent cohort. According to a later genetic analysis, donors in an Asian-associated ancestry cluster had fewer N-insertions in productive TCRs than the roughly 700-donor mean. The classifier was reported to diagnose cytomegalovirus status with high specificity and sensitivity in both the original and validation cohorts. In a later analysis, TCR association rates were found to vary across HLA loci, with the most associated TCRs seen for DRB1 alleles and the fewest for HLA-C alleles. An earlier analysis of around 540 of the donors showed that most TCR beta V segments appeared in productive rearrangements either about 90% or about 30% of the time, which broadly matched IMGT annotations. Compared with equally common non-associated chains, HLA-associated TCR beta chains in a later analysis were more clonally expanded and had lower generation probabilities.

Regarding this clone: This receptor's antigen is unknown. One base away there is no much larger clone; base qualities are not given.

Its CDR3 holds 16 amino acids, cysteine through phenylalanine. Kept here is only the CDR3 DNA, which spans 48 bases and is read in frame from base 1. V is cut back by 4 bases and J by 4 bases, with 13 bases in the junction unmatched. From a lookup of the germline V gene (reference sequence), CDR1 and CDR2 are SGHNT and YYREEE. The library was prepared using the immunoSEQ multiplex PCR assay. For the multiplex PCR, a mixture combining 60 forward primers for TCR Vbeta segments and 13 reverse primers for TCR Jbeta segments was used. The CDR3 region of rearranged TCR beta genes was amplified from genomic DNA by a multiplex PCR assay. Amplified TCR beta libraries were sequenced as 87-base-pair reads on the Illumina HiSeq System. The published analysis was carried out like this. A later analysis tallied tens of millions of unique TCR beta chains across the 666 repertoires, and roughly 11 million of those chains were shared by two or more donors. A nearest-neighbor algorithm error-corrected the raw reads and collapsed the reads into unique sequences, merging closely related sequences to remove PCR and sequencing errors. To assign V, D and J gene segments, CDR3 sequences were aligned to IMGT reference sequences. For a sequence to be retained, at least a six-nucleotide match to both a V gene segment and a J gene segment was required. A rearrangement counted as productive if the CDR3 had no stop codons and remained in frame with V and J, and every other rearrangement counted as non-productive. CDR3 was defined by IMGT convention, running from the second conserved V-encoded cysteine to the conserved J-encoded phenylalanine. The earlier analysis of 587 of the donors excluded sequences that lacked an unambiguous match to a single V gene segment. In an earlier analysis of almost 600 of the donors, a V segment was called functional when productive rearrangements were above 56.7%, and segregating when the standard deviation between donors exceeded 5%. A statistical classification framework was built to diagnose cytomegalovirus status from the catalog of TCR beta chain sequences. A later analysis assigned V and J genes by comparing TCR nucleotide sequences with IMGT/GENE-DB human TR gene sequences. Using the TCRdist pipeline, a later analysis assigned CDR3 sequences along with most-parsimonious VDJ recombination scenarios. A later analysis defined each TCR beta chain by its CDR3 amino acid sequence plus V-gene family, and excluded reads lacking a unique V-gene family. In a later analysis, approximately 640 highly shared, low-generation-probability nucleotide sequences were removed to address suspected cross-contamination and a sequencing artifact. In a later analysis, a clonal expansion index for each public chain was calculated from normalized within-repertoire ranks of inferred template counts. In a later analysis, generation probabilities were computed using a VDJ recombination model fitted to out-of-frame rearrangements, and the results were checked against IGoR. In a later analysis, hypergeometric tests were used to score TCR-TCR, TCR-HLA and TCR-CMV co-occurrence, with a repertoire-size bias correction applied to TCR pairs. A later analysis estimated false discovery rates by permuting HLA or CMV assignments 20 times. A later analysis grouped co-occurring TCRs with DBSCAN, adding TCRdist sequence similarity when clustering within HLA-allele-positive subsets. Repertoires with fewer than 30,000 or more than 120,000 public chains, plus five repertoires with anomalous nucleotide sharing, were excluded from co-occurrence clustering. Entries here come from immuneACCESS through TCRdb and include only in-frame sequences with V and J called. Some clones fail to appear in such tables; in the studies checked, an unresolved V gene covers under half of the shortfall, and the cause of the remainder is unknown. V and J calls and clone size are given by that table; D and trimming were obtained from the DNA. The table for this sample lists tens of thousands of clones; around 79% of them were counted only once. Approximately 14% of the sample goes to the ten largest clones.

The chain uses TRBV5-4 and TRBJ1-1, and 7 junctional nucleotides match TRBD1. Sequenced material: PBMCs. The sequence was collected from a middle-aged woman in good health and CMV-seropositive. CDR3 protein: CASSTPSTGLGTEAFF. The DNA is TGTGCCAGCAGCACCCCATCGACAGGGCTCGGCACTGAAGCTTTCTTT.